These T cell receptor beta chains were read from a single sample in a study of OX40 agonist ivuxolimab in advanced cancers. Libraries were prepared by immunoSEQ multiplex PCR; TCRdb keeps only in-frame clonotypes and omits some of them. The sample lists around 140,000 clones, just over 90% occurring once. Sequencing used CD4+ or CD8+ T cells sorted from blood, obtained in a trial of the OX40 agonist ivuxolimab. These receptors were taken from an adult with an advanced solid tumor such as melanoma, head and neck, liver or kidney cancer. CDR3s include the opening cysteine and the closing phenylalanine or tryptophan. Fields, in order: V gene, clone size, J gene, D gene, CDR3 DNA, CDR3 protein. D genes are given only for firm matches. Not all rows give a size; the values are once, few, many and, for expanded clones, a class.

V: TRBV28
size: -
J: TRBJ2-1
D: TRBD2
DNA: TGTGCCAGCAGTTTAGCGGGAGTTGGGGACAATGAGCAGTTCTTC
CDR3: CASSLAGVGDNEQFF

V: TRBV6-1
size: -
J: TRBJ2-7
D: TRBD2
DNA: TGTGCCAGCTCTAGGCGGGAGGATAAATACGAGCAGTACTTC
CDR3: CASSRREDKYEQYF

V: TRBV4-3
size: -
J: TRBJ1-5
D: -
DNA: TGCGCCAGCAGCCAAGATAGTATGCAGCCCCAGCATTTT
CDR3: CASSQDSMQPQHF

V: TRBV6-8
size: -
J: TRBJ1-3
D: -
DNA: TGTGCCAGCAGTTGTGTTTGGAGCTCTGGAAACACCATATATTTT
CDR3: CASSCVWSSGNTIYF

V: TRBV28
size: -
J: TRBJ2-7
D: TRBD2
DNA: TGTGCCAGCACCCTTCGGGCTAGCGGGAGAGGAAGCTCCTACGAGCAGTACTTC
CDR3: CASTLRASGRGSSYEQYF

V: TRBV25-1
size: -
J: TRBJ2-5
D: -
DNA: TGTGCCAGCAGTGGGCGAAGACAGGTTCAAGAGACCCAGTACTTC
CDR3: CASSGRRQVQETQYF

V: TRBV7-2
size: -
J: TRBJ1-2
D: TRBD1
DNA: TGTGCCAGCAGCTTAGGAATGGGACAGGATATCTATGGCTACACCTTC
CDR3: CASSLGMGQDIYGYTF

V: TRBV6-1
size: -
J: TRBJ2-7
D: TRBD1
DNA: TGTGCCAGCAGTGAGCCGGGACAGGGGTCCCCCTACGAGCAGTACTTC
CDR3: CASSEPGQGSPYEQYF

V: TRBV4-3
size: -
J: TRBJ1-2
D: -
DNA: TGCGCCAGCAGCCCCACCGAACGGGGTCGTGGCTACACCTTC
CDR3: CASSPTERGRGYTF

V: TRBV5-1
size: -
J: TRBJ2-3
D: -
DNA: TGCGCCAGCAGCACAGACGGGGCAGGGAGGACAGATACGCAGTATTTT
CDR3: CASSTDGAGRTDTQYF

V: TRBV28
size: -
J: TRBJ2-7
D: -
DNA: TGTGCCAGCAGTTTTTGGACAGTGTCCTACGAGCAGTACTTC
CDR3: CASSFWTVSYEQYF

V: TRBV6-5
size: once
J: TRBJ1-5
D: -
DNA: TGTGCCAGCGCCCAGGGCGACGGCAATCAGCCCCAGCATTTT
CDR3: CASAQGDGNQPQHF

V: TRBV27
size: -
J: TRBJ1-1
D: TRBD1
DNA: TGTGCCAGCAGTCACAGGGGTAGTGCGAACACTGAAGCTTTCTTT
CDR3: CASSHRGSANTEAFF

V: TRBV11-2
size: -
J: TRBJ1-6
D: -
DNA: TGTGCCACCGGTCCGGGGAATTCACCCCTCCACTTT
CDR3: CATGPGNSPLHF

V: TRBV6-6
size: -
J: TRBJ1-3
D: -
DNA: TGTGCCAGCAGTTACTCCGACAGGAGCGGAAACACCATATATTTT
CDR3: CASSYSDRSGNTIYF

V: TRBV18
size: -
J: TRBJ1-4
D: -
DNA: TGTGCCAGCTCACCGACACGGTCTGGGGAAAAACTGTTTTTT
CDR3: CASSPTRSGEKLFF

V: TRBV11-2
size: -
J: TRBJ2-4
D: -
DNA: TGTGCCAGCAGCTTTATGGAGTCCAAAAACATTCAGTACTTC
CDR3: CASSFMESKNIQYF

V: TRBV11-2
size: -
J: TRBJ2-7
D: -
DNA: TGTGCCAGCAGCCAAGTGGACTTAGGGCGGTCCGAGCAGTACTTC
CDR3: CASSQVDLGRSEQYF

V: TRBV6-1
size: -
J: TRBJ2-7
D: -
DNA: TGTGCCAGCAGTGAAGCGTGGGGGACCGGCGCCTACGAGCAGTACTTC
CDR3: CASSEAWGTGAYEQYF

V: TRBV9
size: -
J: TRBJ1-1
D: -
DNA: TGTGCCAGCAGCGTAGAGGGGAACACTGAAGCTTTCTTT
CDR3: CASSVEGNTEAFF

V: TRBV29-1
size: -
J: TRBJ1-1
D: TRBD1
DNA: TGCAGGGTTGACAGGGGGCTCGGGGACACTGAAGCTTTCTTT
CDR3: CRVDRGLGDTEAFF

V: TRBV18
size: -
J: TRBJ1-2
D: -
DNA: TGTGCCAGCACGAAACGGGAGGAATTTAACTATGGCTACACCTTC
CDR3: CASTKREEFNYGYTF

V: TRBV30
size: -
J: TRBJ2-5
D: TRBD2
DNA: TGTGCCTGGAGCCCGGGGGGAGCCTCATCCTTGTACCAAGAGACCCAGTACTTC
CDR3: CAWSPGGASSLYQETQYF

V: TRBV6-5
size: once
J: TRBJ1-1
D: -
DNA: TGTGCCAGCAGTTACGGAGACAGATTGAACACTGAAGCTTTCTTT
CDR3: CASSYGDRLNTEAFF

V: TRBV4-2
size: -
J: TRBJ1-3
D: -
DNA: TGTGCCAGCAGCTTGTATGGGGCAGGAAACACCATATATTTT
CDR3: CASSLYGAGNTIYF

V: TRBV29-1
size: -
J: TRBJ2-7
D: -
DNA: TGCAGCGTAGGGGTACAGGCGCCGTACGAGCAGTACTTC
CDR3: CSVGVQAPYEQYF

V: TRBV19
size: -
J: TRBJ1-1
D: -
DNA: TGTGCCAGTAGTGGTGCCCGAATAAGAAGGGGAACCACTGAAGCTTTCTTT
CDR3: CASSGARIRRGTTEAFF

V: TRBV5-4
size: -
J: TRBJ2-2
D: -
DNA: TGTGCCAGCAGCTTGAGGTCGGACCGCGGGGAGCTGTTTTTT
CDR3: CASSLRSDRGELFF

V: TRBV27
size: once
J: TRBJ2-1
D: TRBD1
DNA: TGTGCCAGCACAAGCGGGGGACAGGGGGCTCGGAATGAGCAGTTCTTC
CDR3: CASTSGGQGARNEQFF

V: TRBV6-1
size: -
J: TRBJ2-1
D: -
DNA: TGTGCCAGCAGTAGGTATGGAACAGGGTACAATGAGCAGTTCTTC
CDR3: CASSRYGTGYNEQFF

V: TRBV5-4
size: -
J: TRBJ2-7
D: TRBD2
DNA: TGTGCCAGCAGCTCCGTCCTAGCGGGAGATCCCTACGAGCAGTACTTC
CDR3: CASSSVLAGDPYEQYF

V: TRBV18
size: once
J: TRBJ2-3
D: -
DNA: TGTGCCAGCTCACCCGCCGGGGCGGGGAGCACAGATACGCAGTATTTT
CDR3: CASSPAGAGSTDTQYF

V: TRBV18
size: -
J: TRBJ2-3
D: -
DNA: TGTGCCAGCTCACCGAGCAGGACCTACACAGATACGCAGTATTTT
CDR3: CASSPSRTYTDTQYF

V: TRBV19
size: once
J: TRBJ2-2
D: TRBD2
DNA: TGTGCCAGTAGTGTGACTAGCGGGAGGGCCTATTTCGGGGAGCTGTTTTTT
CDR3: CASSVTSGRAYFGELFF

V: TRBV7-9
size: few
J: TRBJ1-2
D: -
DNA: TGTGCCAGCAGCCCGATCCCCAACTATGGCTACACCTTC
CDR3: CASSPIPNYGYTF

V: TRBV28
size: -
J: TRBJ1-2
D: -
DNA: TGTGCCAGCACGACGGGCTATGGCTACACCTTC
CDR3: CASTTGYGYTF

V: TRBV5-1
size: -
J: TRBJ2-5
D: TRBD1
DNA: TGCGCCAGCAGCCTCCCTGGACAGGGGACAGGGGAGACCCAGTACTTC
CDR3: CASSLPGQGTGETQYF

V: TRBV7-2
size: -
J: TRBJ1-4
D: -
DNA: TGTGCCAGCAACCCAGGGACCCCTCTTAATGAAAAACTGTTTTTT
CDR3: CASNPGTPLNEKLFF

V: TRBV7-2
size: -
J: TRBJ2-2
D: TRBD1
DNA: TGTGCCAGCAGCTTAATAGGGGGCAGAGGCACCGGGGAGCTGTTTTTT
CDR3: CASSLIGGRGTGELFF

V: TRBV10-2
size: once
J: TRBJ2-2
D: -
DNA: TGCGCCAGCAGTCGCTACGGGGTGAACACCGGGGAGCTGTTTTTT
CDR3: CASSRYGVNTGELFF

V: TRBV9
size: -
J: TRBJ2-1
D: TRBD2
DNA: TGTGCCAGCTCCAGGGGAGCGGGGGAGAACAATGAGCAGTTCTTC
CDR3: CASSRGAGENNEQFF

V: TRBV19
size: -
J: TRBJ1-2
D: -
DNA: TGTGCCAGTAGTATGGACTGGGGGAAATCTGGCTACACCTTC
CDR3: CASSMDWGKSGYTF

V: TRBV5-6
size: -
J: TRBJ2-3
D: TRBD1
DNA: TGTGCCAGCAGCGCTACGACAGGGACAGATACGCAGTATTTT
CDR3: CASSATTGTDTQYF

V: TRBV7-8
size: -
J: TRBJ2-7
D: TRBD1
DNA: TGTGCCAGCAGCCGTATGGGACAGGGGTCCCTCGAGCAGTACTTC
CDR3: CASSRMGQGSLEQYF

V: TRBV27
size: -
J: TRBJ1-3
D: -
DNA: TGTGCCAGCAGTTTGACAGAAGGAAACACCATATATTTT
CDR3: CASSLTEGNTIYF

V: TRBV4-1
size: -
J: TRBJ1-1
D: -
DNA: TGCGCCAGCAGCCAAGAGTCCAGGGGCGGGACTGAAGCTTTCTTT
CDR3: CASSQESRGGTEAFF

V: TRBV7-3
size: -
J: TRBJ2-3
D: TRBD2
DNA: TGTGCCAGCAGCTTAAGTGGGACTATAGTCCAGGATACGCAGTATTTT
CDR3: CASSLSGTIVQDTQYF

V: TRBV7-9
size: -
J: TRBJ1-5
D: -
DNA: TGTGCCAGCAGCTTTTACGGACAGAACAATCAGCCCCAGCATTTT
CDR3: CASSFYGQNNQPQHF

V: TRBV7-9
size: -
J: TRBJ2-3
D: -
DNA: TGTGCCAGCAGCCCGTCGGGCGGTACAGATACGCAGTATTTT
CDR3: CASSPSGGTDTQYF